This T cell receptor (beta chain) is from a study of Graves' ophthalmopathy and Graves' hyperthyroidism. TCR beta CDR3 regions were amplified from RNA transcripts. First-round RT-PCR with HTBI primers preceded a second-round multiplex PCR. TCRdb independently ran MiXCR on the multiplex PCR reads; one entry per CDR3 protein. Of some 520,000 distinct CDR3 sequences in the sample, 13% to 15% are singletons; the top ten hold 9.8%. Study results and limitations: Ophthalmopathy progression prediction by the model yielded a sensitivity of 60% to 71% and a specificity of 72.22%. Most expanded thyroid clonotypes above 0.001 frequency also appeared in blood.

Excluded: other autoimmune disease, uncontrolled infection, pregnancy or lactation. This clonotype occurred many times. The antigen is unknown. The sequence was collected from a woman in her twenties or thirties with Graves' ophthalmopathy. The sample comprised blood.

This CDR3 reads CASSPLFRRSDQYF. The CDR3 DNA sequence: TGTGCCAGCAGTCCCCTTTTCAGGCGGAGCGATCAGTACTTC. The V and J genes are TRBV12-3 or TRBV12-4 and TRBJ2-7, with unresolved D. Trimming stripped 5 bases from V and 10 bases from J, with 21 bases between. This CDR3 spans 14 amino acids.